These 25 T cell receptor beta chains were sequenced from one sample in a study of human T cells and chemical hapten exposure. The sample's time point: patch test 1, 2 weeks after DPC sensitization. The sample's treatment: therapeutic diphenylcyclopropenone sensitization with weekly scalp DPC. TCRdb passed the RACE reads through MiXCR, listing each CDR3 protein once. The data show roughly 100,000 distinct CDR3 sequences, about 10% seen once. Sequenced here: whole blood, sampled in connection with sensitization to the hapten diphenylcyclopropenone (DPC). The receptors derive from a woman aged 40 to 55 with alopecia areata. Some clones in this sample may be carry-over from other donors' samples.

This clonotype was observed a few times. The rearrangement links TRBV28 to TRBJ2-7, with a weak D call TRBD1 (6 bases). Trimming pared 5 bases from V and 4 bases from J, leaving 12 bases between. Germline lookup yields CDR1 MDHEN and CDR2 SYDVKM. This CDR3 region has 13 residues. This CDR3 reads CASSIGTGYEQYF. The DNA for the CDR3 is TGTGCCAGCAGTATAGGAACAGGGTACGAGCAGTACTTC.

This clonotype was picked up many times. CDR3 in DNA: TGTGCCAGCAGCTCCGCGGGGCTTGGCGAAAAACTGTTTTTT. Protein sequence: CASSSAGLGEKLFF. The genes are TRBV7-2 and TRBJ1-4, with a tentative D call TRBD1 (5 bases). V was pared by 4 bases and J by 8 bases, with 14 bases between. Germline V gene data show CDR1 as SGHTA and CDR2 as FQGNSA. The CDR3 covers 14 residues.

This clonotype was picked up many times. The chain is built from TRBV7-9 and TRBJ1-5, with D uncertain. From germline, CDR1 is SEHNR and CDR2 FQNEAQ (reference sequence). Trimming took off 5 bases at V and 3 bases at J, with 11 bases between the two ends. This CDR3 has 14 residues. This CDR3 reads CASSGWTDNQPQHF. The CDR3, as DNA: TGTGCCAGCAGCGGCTGGACTGACAATCAGCCCCAGCATTTT.

V usage is TRBV10-1 and J usage is TRBJ1-1; no reliable D call. This CDR3 region has 13 residues. The ends were cut back, 6 bases at V and 2 bases at J, with 10 bases in the middle. Germline CDR1 is WNHNN and CDR2 is SYGVQD (reference sequence). The CDR3 bases are TGCGCCAGCAGGGCCCAGTTAAACACTGAAGCTTTCTTT. It yields the protein CASRAQLNTEAFF.

This chain joins TRBV7-2 and TRBJ1-1; the D gene is possibly TRBD1 (5 bases). Looked up from germline, CDR1 is SGHTA and CDR2 is FQGNSA. Trimming cost V 9 bases and J 5 bases, with 16 bases left between them. This CDR3 region has 13 residues. The CDR3 sequence: CASTPGRRTEAFF. CDR3 DNA: TGTGCCAGTACCCCAGGGAGGCGTACTGAAGCTTTCTTT.

This clonotype has a count of ten or more. The rearrangement links TRBV7-2 to TRBJ1-1; D is unresolved. This CDR3 has 13 amino acids. Germline V lookup: CDR1 SGHTA, CDR2 FQGNSA. V lost 5 bases, J lost 1 base, and 8 bases lay in between. CDR3 amino acids: CASSTKGNTEAFF. CDR3 DNA: TGTGCCAGCAGCACTAAAGGGAACACTGAAGCTTTCTTT.

The rearrangement uses TRBV5-1 and TRBJ1-5, with TRBD1 matching over 8 bases. CDR1 is SGHRS and CDR2 is YFSETQ in the germline V gene. This CDR3 has 15 residues. J was trimmed by 2 bases and V by 1 base; bases with no gene match: 2. CDR3 region: CASSLSGGGNQPQHF. In DNA form, the CDR3 reads TGCGCCAGCAGCTTGTCAGGGGGCGGCAATCAGCCCCAGCATTTT.

This clonotype has ten or more counts. The rearrangement joins TRBV10-2 to TRBJ1-1; D ambiguous. V shed 10 bases and J shed 6 bases, with 15 bases lying between them. CDR1 and CDR2 from the germline V gene are WSHSY and SAAADI. This CDR3 spans 12 amino acids. CDR3 coding DNA: TGCGCCACCGCCCGCCCCCAGGCTGAAGCTTTCTTT. Translation: CATARPQAEAFF.

This clonotype has a handful of counts. The genes are TRBV5-6 and TRBJ2-7; no clear D. The V end was cut by 4 bases, the J end by 3 bases, with 5 bases between. There are 11 residues in the CDR3. CDR1 SGHDT and CDR2 YYEEEE come from the germline V gene. The CDR3 bases are TGTGCCAGCAGCGCTTTCTACGAGCAGTACTTC. Protein product: CASSAFYEQYF.

The chain has TRBV25-1 and TRBJ1-6; the match to TRBD1 covers 10 bases. The CDR3 is 16 residues long. With V trimmed by 3 bases and J by 5 bases, 4 bases remained unmatched. Germline CDR1 is MGHDK and CDR2 is SYGVNS. CDR3 sequence: CASSETGGMNNSPLHF. CDR3 DNA sequence: TGTGCCAGCAGTGAGACAGGGGGCATGAATAATTCACCCCTCCACTTT.

This clonotype was observed at least ten times. This sequence joins TRBV18 and TRBJ2-5, with a possible D match to TRBD2 (5 bases). This CDR3 is built from 16 residues. The V and J ends lost 6 bases and 1 base respectively, with 18 bases between them. The germline V gene encodes CDR1 KGHSH and CDR2 LQKENI. The CDR3 loop is CASSQSLQEGQETQYF. DNA for the CDR3: TGTGCCAGCTCTCAATCCCTACAAGAGGGCCAAGAGACCCAGTACTTC. Supplemented by reference TRBV18 and TRBJ2-5, the full variable domain reads NAGVMQNPRHLVRRRGQEARLRCSPMKGHSHVYWYRQLPEEGLKFMVYLQKENIIDESGMPKERFSAEFPKEGPSILRIQQVVRGDSAAYFCASSQSLQEGQETQYFGPGTRLLVL.

J is TRBJ2-1 and V is TRBV7-2; 13 bases line up with TRBD2. In germline, CDR1 is SGHTA, CDR2 FQGNSA. J gave up 15 bases and V 4 bases, and 6 bases lay outside the gene matches. There are 13 residues in the CDR3. This CDR3 reads CASSSRTSGRPFF. CDR3 in DNA: TGTGCCAGCAGCTCTAGGACTAGCGGGAGACCGTTCTTC. Supplemented by reference TRBV7-2 and TRBJ2-1, the full variable domain reads GAGVSQSPSNKVTEKGKDVELRCDPISGHTALYWYRQSLGQGLEFLIYFQGNSAPDKSGLPSDRFSAERTGGSVSTLTIQRTQQEDSAVYLCASSSRTSGRPFFGPGTRLTVL.

The CDR3 region has the DNA TGTGCCAGCAGCCCTGGCCTGGCGGCGCCCTACGAGCAGTACTTC. Translation gives CASSPGLAAPYEQYF. V and J are TRBV5-4 and TRBJ2-7; no definite D call. Trimming pared 4 bases from V and 2 bases from J, leaving 16 bases between. The CDR3 totals 15 residues. Germline lookup yields CDR1 SGHNT and CDR2 YYREEE (reference sequence). Combining the CDR3 with reference TRBV5-4 and TRBJ2-7 gives the whole variable domain ETGVTQSPTHLIKTRGQQVTLRCSSQSGHNTVSWYQQALGQGPQFIFQYYREEENGRGNFPPRFSGLQFPNYSSELNVNALELDDSALYLCASSPGLAAPYEQYFGPGTRLTVT.

In its sample, this clonotype was seen a few times. The genes are TRBV7-2 and TRBJ2-7, with 7 bases matching TRBD1. The CDR3 extends over 14 amino acids. CDR1 is SGHTA and CDR2 is FQGNSA in the germline V gene. The V segment lost 4 bases and the J segment 3 bases; nucleotides outside the gene matches: 6. CDR3 coding DNA: TGTGCCAGCAGCTATACAGGGGATGTCTACGAGCAGTACTTC. Translated, it gives CASSYTGDVYEQYF.

The chain carries TRBV20-1 and TRBJ2-5, with D tentatively TRBD1 (6 bases). Germline V gene sequence: CDR1 DFQATT, CDR2 SNEGSKA (reference sequence). The CDR3 runs to 13 residues. With 5 bases removed from V and 9 bases from J, the gap between germline ends came to 19 bases. The CDR3 bases are TGCAGTGCTTCCCCTGCCCCCCCAGGGGCCCAGTACTTC. Its protein is CSASPAPPGAQYF.

This clonotype was seen a handful of times. The V gene is TRBV5-4, the J gene TRBJ2-7; 8 bases agree with TRBD1. CDR3 length: 14 amino acids. V lost 3 bases, J lost 5 bases, and 7 bases stayed unmatched. The germline V gene has CDR1 SGHNT and CDR2 YYREEE (reference sequence). CDR3 in amino acids: CASSSSTGVHEQYF. The CDR3, as DNA: TGTGCCAGCAGCTCGTCGACAGGGGTCCACGAGCAGTACTTC.

The V and J genes are TRBV24-1 and TRBJ2-1, with 10 bases aligning to TRBD2. This CDR3 is 16 amino acids long. V shed 9 bases and J 6 bases; nucleotides not matched to a gene: 13. Per germline, CDR1 KGHDR and CDR2 SFDVKD. This CDR3 is CATGVDSGRTSNEQFF. CDR3 sequence (DNA): TGTGCCACCGGGGTGGATAGCGGGAGGACTTCCAATGAGCAGTTCTTC.

This clonotype was counted ten times or more. The chain uses TRBV3-1 and TRBJ2-5; weak D call: TRBD2 (6 bases). This CDR3 is built from 15 residues. V dropped 4 bases and J dropped 5 bases, with 17 bases sitting between them. Per germline, CDR1 LGHDT and CDR2 YNNKEL (reference sequence). The CDR3 protein is CASSRMGAGQETQYF. The CDR3 DNA sequence: TGTGCCAGCAGCCGGATGGGAGCGGGCCAGGAGACCCAGTACTTC.

This clonotype was seen ten or more times. The chain couples TRBV3-1 to TRBJ2-7, with unresolved D. The CDR3 spans 11 residues. Trimming left V 3 bases short and J 4 bases short, with 4 bases between. From germline, CDR1 is LGHDT and CDR2 YNNKEL (reference sequence). This CDR3 is CASSQRYEQYF. The CDR3 DNA sequence: TGTGCCAGCAGCCAGAGATACGAGCAGTACTTC.

The sample holds many counts of this clonotype. The V call is TRBV4-3, the J call TRBJ2-2, with D tentatively TRBD2 (6 bases). This CDR3 has 15 amino acids. V was cut by 0 bases and J by 4 bases, with 9 bases left in between. Germline assignment: CDR1 LGHNA and CDR2 YSLEER. DNA of the CDR3: TGCGCCAGCAGCCAAGAGGGACTTCCCACCGGGGAGCTGTTTTTT. Its protein product is CASSQEGLPTGELFF.

This clonotype was seen only a few times. J is TRBJ1-1 and V is TRBV6-4; D ambiguous. With 4 bases removed from V and 1 base from J, the gap between germline ends came to 7 bases. The CDR3 length is 13 residues. Germline loops: CDR1 MRHNA, CDR2 SNTAGT. CDR3 nucleotide sequence: TGTGCCAGCAGTGCAGAGCCGAACACTGAAGCTTTCTTT. Its translation is CASSAEPNTEAFF.

V gene TRBV28 combines with J gene TRBJ1-1; no firm D call. The CDR3 sequence is 11 residues long. Germline V lookup: CDR1 MDHEN, CDR2 SYDVKM. Trimming left V 8 bases short and J 6 bases short, with 10 bases between. The CDR3 DNA reads TGTGCCAGCGAGGGTTTGCCTGAAGCTTTCTTT. Its translation: CASEGLPEAFF.

This chain links TRBV27 with TRBJ2-3, with unresolved D. The germline V gene encodes CDR1 MNHEY and CDR2 SMNVEV (reference sequence). The CDR3 sequence is 12 residues long. V was pared by 11 bases and J by 5 bases, with 14 bases between. DNA for the CDR3: TGTGCCGGCGCACCTACTCGAGATACGCAGTATTTT. It encodes CAGAPTRDTQYF.

V and J are TRBV29-1 and TRBJ2-3, with D uncertain. Germline V gene data show CDR1 as SQVTM and CDR2 as ANQGSEA. The germline V and J ends were trimmed by 1 base and 5 bases, with 13 bases remaining between them. The CDR3 covers 14 residues. This chain's CDR3 is CSVEGLTGEDTQYF. In DNA form, the CDR3 reads TGCAGCGTTGAAGGACTTACGGGTGAAGATACGCAGTATTTT.

J is TRBJ2-7 and V is TRBV18, with TRBD1 as a possible D gene (6 bases). V lost 0 bases to trimming and J lost 12 bases, with 12 bases between them. CDR1 is KGHSH and CDR2 is LQKENI in the germline V gene. This CDR3 is 12 amino acids long. The CDR3 sequence: CASSPPAGTPYF. In DNA, the CDR3 is TGTGCCAGCTCACCACCGGCCGGGACACCGTACTTC.